This T cell receptor (beta chain) was recovered during a study of molecular identifiers for immune sequencing clone quantification. General study points: Over 99% of CMV-specific effector molecules, but under 1% of naive ones, were in clones above 20 copies.

One entry per CDR3 protein results from TCRdb running MiXCR on the PCR reads. The repertoire holds tens of thousands of distinct CDR3 sequences, with roughly a fifth as singletons. From germline, CDR1 is LGHNA and CDR2 YSLEER. V was clipped by 1 base and J by 2 bases; unmatched bases: 10. The CDR3 consists of 18 residues. This clonotype was found many times. Antigen specificity is unknown. The chain recombines TRBV4-3 with TRBJ2-3; 9 nucleotides line up with TRBD2. The material sequenced was naive CD8+ T cells from blood, with Jurkat cell RNA spiked in. Subset reported: FACS-sorted CD8+CD4-CCR7+CD45RA+ naive T cells. The origin of this receptor is a human donor in good health. Some libraries in this study had Jurkat cell RNA spiked in. The CDR3 DNA follows: TGCGCCAGCAGCCAAGTTAGCGGGGGCCACCTCATCACAGATACGCAGTATTTT. Protein sequence: CASSQVSGGHLITDTQYF.